A single sample is the source of the 5 T cell receptor beta chains below, sequenced in a study of cytomegalovirus exposure and HLA in healthy donors (dated by TCRdb to about 2017). Receptor amplification or capture employed the immunoSEQ multiplex PCR assay. For the multiplex PCR, a mixture combining 60 forward primers for TCR Vbeta segments and 13 reverse primers for TCR Jbeta segments was used. TCRdb obtained this table from immuneACCESS and retained in-frame rearrangements with V and J assigned. These tables miss some clones; where compared with another copy, unresolved V genes account for less than half of the shortfall, and the remainder is unexplained. In all, the sample holds around 130,000 clones, and approximately 75% of those were seen once. Together, the top ten hold 1.5% to 2% of the sample. The specimen sequenced was PBMCs. The receptor source for this set is a man in his forties in good health and CMV-seronegative.

The CDR3 nucleotides read TGTGCCAGCAGCGGGGGCGGGGGTAGCACAGATACGCAGTATTTT. It is translated as CASSGGGGSTDTQYF. This chain links TRBV6-1 with TRBJ2-3; D may be TRBD2 (7 bases). Trimming removed 6 bases from V and 0 bases from J, with 13 bases in between. Germline V gene sequence: CDR1 MNHNS, CDR2 SASEGT. This CDR3 region has 15 residues.

The chain links TRBV6-4 to TRBJ1-1; D is unclear. V lost 6 bases to trimming and J lost 0 bases, with 11 bases between them. The CDR3 is 14 residues long. From germline, CDR1 is MRHNA and CDR2 SNTAGT. In DNA, the CDR3 is TGTGCCAGCAGGAGAAACGGGGTGAACACTGAAGCTTTCTTT. Encoded protein: CASRRNGVNTEAFF.

CDR3 in amino acids: CASSLSTAPRGYTF. The CDR3 DNA sequence: TGTGCCAGCAGCTTATCAACAGCCCCAAGGGGCTACACCTTC. The gene calls are TRBV7-9 and TRBJ1-2; D call uncertain. The germline V gene has CDR1 SEHNR and CDR2 FQNEAQ (reference sequence). Trimming took off 2 bases at V and 8 bases at J, with 15 bases between the two ends. This CDR3 spans 14 amino acids. The full variable domain, its missing parts supplied by reference TRBV7-9 and TRBJ1-2, is DTGVSQNPRHKITKRGQNVTFRCDPISEHNRLYWYRQTLGQGPEFLTYFQNEAQLEKSRLLSDRFSAERPKGSFSTLEIQRTEQGDSAMYLCASSLSTAPRGYTFGSGTRLTVV.

The chain carries TRBV6-5 and TRBJ2-7; D is possibly TRBD2 (6 bases). The CDR3 length is 13 residues. V lost 6 bases to trimming and J lost 6 bases, with 15 bases between them. CDR1 is MNHEY, CDR2 SVGAGI, per germline. CDR3 loop: CASSPRETLEQYF. Written as DNA, the CDR3 is TGTGCCAGCAGCCCCCGGGAGACGCTCGAGCAGTACTTC.

The chain has TRBV7-6 and TRBJ1-3; 7 bases are a match to TRBD1. The trim removed 0 bases at V and 0 bases at J, leaving 2 bases unmatched. The germline V gene encodes CDR1 SGHVS and CDR2 FNYEAQ. This CDR3 is 16 amino acids long. DNA of the CDR3: TGTGCCAGCAGCTTAGCTGGACAGGCCTCTGGAAACACCATATATTTT. Protein sequence: CASSLAGQASGNTIYF.